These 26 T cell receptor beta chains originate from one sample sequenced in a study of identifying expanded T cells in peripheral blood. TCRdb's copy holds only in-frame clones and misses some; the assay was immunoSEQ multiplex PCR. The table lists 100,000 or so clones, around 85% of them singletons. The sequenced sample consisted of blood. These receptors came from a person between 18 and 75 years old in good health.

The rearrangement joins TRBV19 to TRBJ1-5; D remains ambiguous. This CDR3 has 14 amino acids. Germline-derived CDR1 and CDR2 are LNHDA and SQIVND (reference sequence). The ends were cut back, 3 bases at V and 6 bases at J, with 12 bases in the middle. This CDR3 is CASSMELPGQPQHF. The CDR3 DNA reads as TGTGCCAGTAGTATGGAACTTCCAGGTCAGCCCCAGCATTTT. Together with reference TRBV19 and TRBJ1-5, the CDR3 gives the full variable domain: DGGITQSPKYLFRKEGQNVTLSCEQNLNHDAMYWYRQDPGQGLRLIYYSQIVNDFQKGDIAEGYSVSREKKESFPLTVTSAQKNPTAFYLCASSMELPGQPQHFGDGTRLSIL.

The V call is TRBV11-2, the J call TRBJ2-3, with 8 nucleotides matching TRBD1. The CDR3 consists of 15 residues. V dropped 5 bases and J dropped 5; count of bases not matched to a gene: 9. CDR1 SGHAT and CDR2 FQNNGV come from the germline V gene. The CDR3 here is CASSGGQANRDTQYF. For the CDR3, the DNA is TGTGCCAGCAGCGGGGGACAGGCTAATCGAGATACGCAGTATTTT.

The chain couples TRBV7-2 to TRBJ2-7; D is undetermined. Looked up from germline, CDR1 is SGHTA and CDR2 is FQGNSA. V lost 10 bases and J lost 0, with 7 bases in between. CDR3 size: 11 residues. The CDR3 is CATGPSYEQYF. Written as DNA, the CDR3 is TGTGCCACCGGACCCTCCTACGAGCAGTACTTC. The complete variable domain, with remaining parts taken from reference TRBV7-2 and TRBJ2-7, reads GAGVSQSPSNKVTEKGKDVELRCDPISGHTALYWYRQSLGQGLEFLIYFQGNSAPDKSGLPSDRFSAERTGGSVSTLTIQRTQQEDSAVYLCATGPSYEQYFGPGTRLTVT.

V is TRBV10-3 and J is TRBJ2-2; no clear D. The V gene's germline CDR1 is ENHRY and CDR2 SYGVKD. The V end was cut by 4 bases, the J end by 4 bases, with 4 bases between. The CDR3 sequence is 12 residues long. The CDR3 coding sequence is TGTGCCATCAGTGTGGGCACCGGGGAGCTGTTTTTT. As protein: CAISVGTGELFF.

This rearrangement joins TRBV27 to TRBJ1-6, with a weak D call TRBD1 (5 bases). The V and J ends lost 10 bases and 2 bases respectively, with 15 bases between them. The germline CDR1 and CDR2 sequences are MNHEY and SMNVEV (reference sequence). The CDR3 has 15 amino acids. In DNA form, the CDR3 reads TGTGCCACGACGAGACAGTTTCCCTATAATTCACCCCTCCACTTT. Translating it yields CATTRQFPYNSPLHF.

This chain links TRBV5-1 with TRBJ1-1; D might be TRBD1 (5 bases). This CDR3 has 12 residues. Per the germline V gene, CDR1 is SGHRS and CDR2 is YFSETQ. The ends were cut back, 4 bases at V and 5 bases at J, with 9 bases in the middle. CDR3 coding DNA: TGCGCCAGCAGCGGTGGGGGGACTGAAGCTTTCTTT. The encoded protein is CASSGGGTEAFF.

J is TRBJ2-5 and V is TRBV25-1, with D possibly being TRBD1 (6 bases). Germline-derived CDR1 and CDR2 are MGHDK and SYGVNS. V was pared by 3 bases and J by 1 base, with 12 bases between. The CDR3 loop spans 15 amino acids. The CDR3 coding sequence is TGTGCCAGCAGTGACATTGGACAGACCCAAGAGACCCAGTACTTC. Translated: CASSDIGQTQETQYF.

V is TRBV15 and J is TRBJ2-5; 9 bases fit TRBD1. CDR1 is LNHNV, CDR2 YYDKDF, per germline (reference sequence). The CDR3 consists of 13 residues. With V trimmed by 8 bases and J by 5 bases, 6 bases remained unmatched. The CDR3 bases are TGTGCCACCGGAACAGGGGGCGAGGAGACCCAGTACTTC. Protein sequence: CATGTGGEETQYF.

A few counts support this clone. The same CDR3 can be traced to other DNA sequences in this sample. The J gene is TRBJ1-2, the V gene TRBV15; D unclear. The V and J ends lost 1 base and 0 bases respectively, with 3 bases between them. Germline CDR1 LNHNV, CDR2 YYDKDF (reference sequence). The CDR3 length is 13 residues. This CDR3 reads CATSRGTNYGYTF. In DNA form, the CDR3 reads TGTGCCACCAGCAGAGGAACTAACTATGGCTACACCTTC.

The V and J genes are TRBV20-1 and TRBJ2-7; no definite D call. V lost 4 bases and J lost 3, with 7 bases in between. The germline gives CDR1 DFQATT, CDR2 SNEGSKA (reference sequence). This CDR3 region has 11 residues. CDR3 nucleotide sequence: TGCAGTGCTACCCCCCTCTACGAGCAGTACTTC. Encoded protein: CSATPLYEQYF.

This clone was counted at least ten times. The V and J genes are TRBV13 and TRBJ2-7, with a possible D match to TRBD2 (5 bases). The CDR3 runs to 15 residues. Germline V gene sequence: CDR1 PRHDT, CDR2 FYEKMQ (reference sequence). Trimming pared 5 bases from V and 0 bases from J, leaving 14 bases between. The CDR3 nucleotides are TGTGCCAGCAGCCGGAGACTACGAGCCTCCTACGAGCAGTACTTC. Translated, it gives CASSRRLRASYEQYF.

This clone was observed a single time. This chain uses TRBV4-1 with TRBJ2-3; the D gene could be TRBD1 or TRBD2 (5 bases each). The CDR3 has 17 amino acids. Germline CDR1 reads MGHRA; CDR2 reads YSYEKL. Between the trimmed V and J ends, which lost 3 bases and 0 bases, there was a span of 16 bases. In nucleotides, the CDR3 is TGCGCCAGCAGCCACCTGGTGGGTGGGGGAAGCACAGATACGCAGTATTTT. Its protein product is CASSHLVGGGSTDTQYF.

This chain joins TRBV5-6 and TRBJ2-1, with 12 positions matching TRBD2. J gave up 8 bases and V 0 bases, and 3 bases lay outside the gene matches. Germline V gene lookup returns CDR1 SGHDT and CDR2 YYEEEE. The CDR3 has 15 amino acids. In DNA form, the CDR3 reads TGTGCCAGCAGCTTGGGACTAGCGGGGGCCGATGAGCAGTTCTTC. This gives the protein CASSLGLAGADEQFF.

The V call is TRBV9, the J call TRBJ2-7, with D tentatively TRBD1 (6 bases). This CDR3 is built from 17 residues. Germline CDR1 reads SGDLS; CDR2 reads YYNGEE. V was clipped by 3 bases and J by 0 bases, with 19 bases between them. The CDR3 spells CASSGFRDTPSSYEQYF. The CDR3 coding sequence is TGTGCCAGCAGCGGATTCCGGGACACACCTAGCTCCTACGAGCAGTACTTC.

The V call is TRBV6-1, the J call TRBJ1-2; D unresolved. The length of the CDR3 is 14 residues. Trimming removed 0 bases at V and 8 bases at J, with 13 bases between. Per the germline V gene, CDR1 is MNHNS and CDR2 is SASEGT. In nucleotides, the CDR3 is TGTGCCAGCAGTGAAGCGAGGACTCCCTGGGGCTACACCTTC. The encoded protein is CASSEARTPWGYTF.

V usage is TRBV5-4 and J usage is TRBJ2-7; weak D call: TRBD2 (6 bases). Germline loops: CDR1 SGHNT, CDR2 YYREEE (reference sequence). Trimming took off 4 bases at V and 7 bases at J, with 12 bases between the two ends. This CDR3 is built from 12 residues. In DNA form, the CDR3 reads TGTGCCAGCAGCCCCCGTGGAGGGGAGCAGTACTTC. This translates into CASSPRGGEQYF. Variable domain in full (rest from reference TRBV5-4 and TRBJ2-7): ETGVTQSPTHLIKTRGQQVTLRCSSQSGHNTVSWYQQALGQGPQFIFQYYREEENGRGNFPPRFSGLQFPNYSSELNVNALELDDSALYLCASSPRGGEQYFGPGTRLTVT.

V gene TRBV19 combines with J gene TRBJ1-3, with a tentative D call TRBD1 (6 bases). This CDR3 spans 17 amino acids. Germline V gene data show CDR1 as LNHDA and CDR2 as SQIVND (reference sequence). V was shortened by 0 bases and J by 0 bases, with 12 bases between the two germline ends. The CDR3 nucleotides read TGTGCCAGTAGTATAGATCGACAGGCCTTCTCTGGAAACACCATATATTTT. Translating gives CASSIDRQAFSGNTIYF. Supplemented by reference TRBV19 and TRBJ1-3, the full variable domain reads DGGITQSPKYLFRKEGQNVTLSCEQNLNHDAMYWYRQDPGQGLRLIYYSQIVNDFQKGDIAEGYSVSREKKESFPLTVTSAQKNPTAFYLCASSIDRQAFSGNTIYFGEGSWLTVV.

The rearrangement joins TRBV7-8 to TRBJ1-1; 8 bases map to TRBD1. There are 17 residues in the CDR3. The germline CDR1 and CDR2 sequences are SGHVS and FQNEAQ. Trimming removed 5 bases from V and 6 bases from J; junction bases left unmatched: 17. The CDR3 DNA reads TGTGCCAGCAGCCCCCTGATGATAGCCAGGGGGCCCTCTGAAGCTTTCTTT. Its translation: CASSPLMIARGPSEAFF.

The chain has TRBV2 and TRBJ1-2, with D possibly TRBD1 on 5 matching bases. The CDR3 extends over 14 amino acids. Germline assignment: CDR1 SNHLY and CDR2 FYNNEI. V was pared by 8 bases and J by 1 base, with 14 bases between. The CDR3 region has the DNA TGTGCCAGCCCCGTCAGGGAACTTAACTATGGCTACACCTTC. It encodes CASPVRELNYGYTF.

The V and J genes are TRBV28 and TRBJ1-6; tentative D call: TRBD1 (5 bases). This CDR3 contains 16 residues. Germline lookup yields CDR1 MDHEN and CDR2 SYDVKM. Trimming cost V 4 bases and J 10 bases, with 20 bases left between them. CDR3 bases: TGTGCCAGCAGTTCCTCTCTGTCGGGGGTAGGGTCACCCCTCCACTTT. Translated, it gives CASSSSLSGVGSPLHF.

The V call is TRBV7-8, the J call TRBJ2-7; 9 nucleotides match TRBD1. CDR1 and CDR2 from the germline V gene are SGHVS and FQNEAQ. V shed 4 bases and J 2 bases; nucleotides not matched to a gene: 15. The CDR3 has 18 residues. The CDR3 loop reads CASSSRTGGSRFTYEQYF. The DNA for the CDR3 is TGTGCCAGCAGCTCGCGTACAGGGGGCTCGAGATTCACCTACGAGCAGTACTTC.

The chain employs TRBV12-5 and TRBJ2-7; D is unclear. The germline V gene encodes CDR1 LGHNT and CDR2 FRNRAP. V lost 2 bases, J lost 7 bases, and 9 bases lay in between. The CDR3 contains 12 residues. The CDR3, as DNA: TGTGCTAGTGGTTTGCATAGAGGAGAGCAGTACTTC. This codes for CASGLHRGEQYF.

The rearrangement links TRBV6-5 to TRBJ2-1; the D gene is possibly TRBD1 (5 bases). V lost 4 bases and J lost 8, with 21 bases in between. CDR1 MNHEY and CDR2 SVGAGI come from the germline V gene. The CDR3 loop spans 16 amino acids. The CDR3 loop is CASSSTVGPLGDEQFF. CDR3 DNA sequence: TGTGCCAGCAGTTCCACGGTAGGGCCCCTAGGGGATGAGCAGTTCTTC.

The CDR3 coding sequence is TGCACCAGCAGCCAGACAAGGACTCCCAATACCGGGGAGCTGTTTTTT. Protein sequence: CTSSQTRTPNTGELFF. This chain links TRBV1 with TRBJ2-2; the table's D call of TRBD2 was not tested on the DNA. TRBV1 is noted as a pseudogene. This CDR3 has 16 residues.

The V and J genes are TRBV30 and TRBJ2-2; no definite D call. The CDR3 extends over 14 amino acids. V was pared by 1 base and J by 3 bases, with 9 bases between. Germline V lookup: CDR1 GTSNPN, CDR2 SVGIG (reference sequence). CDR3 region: CAWSEGWDTGELFF. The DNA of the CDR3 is TGTGCCTGGAGTGAGGGTTGGGACACCGGGGAGCTGTTTTTT.

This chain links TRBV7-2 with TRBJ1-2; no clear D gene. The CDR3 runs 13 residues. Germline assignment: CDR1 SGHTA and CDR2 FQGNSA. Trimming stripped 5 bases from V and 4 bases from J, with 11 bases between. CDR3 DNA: TGTGCCAGCAGCCCCGACGGATTCTATGGCTACACCTTC. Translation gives CASSPDGFYGYTF.